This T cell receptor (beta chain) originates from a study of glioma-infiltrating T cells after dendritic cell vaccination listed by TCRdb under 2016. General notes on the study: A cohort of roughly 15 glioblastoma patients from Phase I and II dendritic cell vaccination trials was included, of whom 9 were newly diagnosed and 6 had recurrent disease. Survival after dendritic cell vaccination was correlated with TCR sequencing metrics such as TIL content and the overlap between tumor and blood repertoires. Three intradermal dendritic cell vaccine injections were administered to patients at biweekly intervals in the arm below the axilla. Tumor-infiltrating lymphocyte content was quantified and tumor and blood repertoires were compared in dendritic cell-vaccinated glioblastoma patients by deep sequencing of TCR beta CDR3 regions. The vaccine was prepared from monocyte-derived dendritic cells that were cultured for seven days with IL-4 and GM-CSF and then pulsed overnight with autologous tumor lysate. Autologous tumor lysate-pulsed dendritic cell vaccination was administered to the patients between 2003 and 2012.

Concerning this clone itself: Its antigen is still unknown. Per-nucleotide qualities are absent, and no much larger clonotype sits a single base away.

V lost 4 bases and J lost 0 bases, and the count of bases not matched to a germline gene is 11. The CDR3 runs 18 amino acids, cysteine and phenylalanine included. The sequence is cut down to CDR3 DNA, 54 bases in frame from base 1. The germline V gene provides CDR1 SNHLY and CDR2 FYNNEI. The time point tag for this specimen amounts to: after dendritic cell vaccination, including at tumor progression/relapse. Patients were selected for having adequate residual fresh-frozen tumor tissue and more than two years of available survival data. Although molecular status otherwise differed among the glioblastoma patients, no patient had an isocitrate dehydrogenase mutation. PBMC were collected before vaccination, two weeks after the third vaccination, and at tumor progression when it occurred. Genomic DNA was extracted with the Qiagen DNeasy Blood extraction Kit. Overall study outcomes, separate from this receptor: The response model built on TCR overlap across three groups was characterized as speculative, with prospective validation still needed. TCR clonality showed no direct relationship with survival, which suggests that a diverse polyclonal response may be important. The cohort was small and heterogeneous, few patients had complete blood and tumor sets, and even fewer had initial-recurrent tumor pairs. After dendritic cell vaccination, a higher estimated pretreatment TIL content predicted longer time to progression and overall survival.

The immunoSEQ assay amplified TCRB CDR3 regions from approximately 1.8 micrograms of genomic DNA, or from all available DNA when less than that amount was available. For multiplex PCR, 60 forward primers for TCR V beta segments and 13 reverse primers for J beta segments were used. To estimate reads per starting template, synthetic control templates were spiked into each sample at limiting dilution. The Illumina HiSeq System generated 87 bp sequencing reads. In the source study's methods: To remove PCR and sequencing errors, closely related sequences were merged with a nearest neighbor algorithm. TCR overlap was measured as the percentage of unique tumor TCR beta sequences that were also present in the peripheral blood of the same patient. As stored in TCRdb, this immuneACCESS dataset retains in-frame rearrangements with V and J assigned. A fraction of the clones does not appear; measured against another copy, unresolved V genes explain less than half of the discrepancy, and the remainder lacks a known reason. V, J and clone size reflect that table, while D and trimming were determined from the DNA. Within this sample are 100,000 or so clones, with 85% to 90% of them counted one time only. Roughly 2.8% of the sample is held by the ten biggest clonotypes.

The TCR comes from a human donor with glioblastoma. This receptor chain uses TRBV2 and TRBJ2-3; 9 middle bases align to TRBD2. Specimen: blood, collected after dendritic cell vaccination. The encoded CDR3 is CASSVPAGGLTSTDTQYF. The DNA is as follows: TGTGCCAGCAGTGTGCCAGCGGGGGGACTCACTAGCACAGATACGCAGTATTTT.